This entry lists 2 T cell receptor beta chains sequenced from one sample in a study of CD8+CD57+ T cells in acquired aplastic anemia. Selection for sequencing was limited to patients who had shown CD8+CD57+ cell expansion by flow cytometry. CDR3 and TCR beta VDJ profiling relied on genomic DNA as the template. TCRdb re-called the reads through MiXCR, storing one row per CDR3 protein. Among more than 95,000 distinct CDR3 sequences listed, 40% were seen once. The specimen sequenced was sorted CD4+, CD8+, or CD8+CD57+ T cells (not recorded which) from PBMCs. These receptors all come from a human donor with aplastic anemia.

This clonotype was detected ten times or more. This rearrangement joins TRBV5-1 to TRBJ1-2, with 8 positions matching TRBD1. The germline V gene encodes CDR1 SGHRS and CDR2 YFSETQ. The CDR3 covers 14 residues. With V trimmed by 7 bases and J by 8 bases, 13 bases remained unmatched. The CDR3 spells CASSPGQAIKGYTF. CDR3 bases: TGCGCCAGCTCACCGGGACAGGCCATCAAGGGCTACACCTTC.

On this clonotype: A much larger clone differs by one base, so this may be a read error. The CDR3, as DNA: TGCAGTGCTCCGGAGGCAACTGAAGCTTTCTTT. Its protein is CSAPEATEAFF. V and J are TRBV20-1 and TRBJ1-1, with D unclear. The germline CDR1 and CDR2 sequences are DFQATT and SNEGSKA (reference sequence). The CDR3 is 11 amino acids. V lost 5 bases to trimming and J lost 5 bases, with 9 bases between them.